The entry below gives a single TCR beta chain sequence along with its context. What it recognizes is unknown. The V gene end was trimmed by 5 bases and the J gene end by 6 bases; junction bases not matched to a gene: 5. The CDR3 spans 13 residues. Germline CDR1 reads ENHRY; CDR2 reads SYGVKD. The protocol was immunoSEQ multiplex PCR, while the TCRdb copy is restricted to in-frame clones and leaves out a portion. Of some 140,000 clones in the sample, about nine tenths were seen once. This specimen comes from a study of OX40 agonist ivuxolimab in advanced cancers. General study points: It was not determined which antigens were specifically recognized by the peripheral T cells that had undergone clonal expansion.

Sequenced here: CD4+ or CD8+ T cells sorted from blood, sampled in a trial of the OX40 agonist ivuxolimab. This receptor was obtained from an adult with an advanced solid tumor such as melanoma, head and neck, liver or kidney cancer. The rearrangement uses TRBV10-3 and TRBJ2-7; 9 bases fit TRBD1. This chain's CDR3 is CAISSRDRVEQYF. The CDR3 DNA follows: TGTGCCATCAGTAGCCGGGACAGGGTCGAGCAGTACTTC.